This T cell receptor (beta chain) comes out of a study of sequential checkpoint blockade in melanoma. Across the study: Each arm's sequence ended with maintenance nivolumab.

Regarding treatment: randomized to nivolumab then ipilimumab (arm A) or the reverse (arm B). DNA-damaging chemotherapy had not been given to any patient beforehand. PBMC sorting kept live CD3+CD8+ cells without CD19 or CD56. The CDR3 has 18 amino acids. Germline V gene lookup returns CDR1 PRHDT and CDR2 FYEKMQ (reference sequence). V was pared by 2 bases and J by 4 bases, with 20 bases between. Method: immunoSEQ multiplex PCR; TCRdb's copy keeps in-frame clones and lacks some. The repertoire includes roughly 28,000 clones, over 60% of them detected once, and roughly 22% sits in the top ten. The sequence derives from a human donor with melanoma. The rearrangement links TRBV13 to TRBJ2-2; D is uncertain. Here the sequenced sample was CD8+ T cells sorted from blood (inferred from file names), taken from a patient given nivolumab and ipilimumab in sequence. The CDR3 region is CASSLSRGRRFSTGELFF. CDR3 nucleotides: TGTGCCAGCAGCTTAAGTCGCGGCAGAAGGTTTAGCACCGGGGAGCTGTTTTTT. The full variable domain, completed using reference TRBV13 and TRBJ2-2, is AAGVIQSPRHLIKEKRETATLKCYPIPRHDTVYWYQQGPGQDPQFLISFYEKMQSDKGSIPDRFSAQQFSDYHSELNMSSLELGDSALYFCASSLSRGRRFSTGELFFGEGSRLTVL.